A selection of T cell receptor beta chains follows, all from one sample in a study of blood T cell repertoires in COVID-19. Measured with immunoSEQ multiplex PCR; TCRdb has only the in-frame clones, and not every one. Among fewer than 300,000 clones listed, about 90% were seen once. The specimen sequenced was peripheral blood. Source of these receptors: a woman aged 35 to 49 who had recovered from COVID-19. The CDR3 runs from the conserved cysteine through the conserved F or W. A D gene is named only where the DNA matches it firmly. Size is stated for part of the rows, as once, few or many counts, or as a class when the clone is expanded.

clone_size j_call d_call v_call cdr3_nt cdr3_aa
. TRBJ1-1 TRBD1 TRBV13 TGTGCCAGCAGCTACTCTAGGGACAGGGGTTTGAACACTGAAGCTTTCTTT CASSYSRDRGLNTEAFF
. TRBJ1-3 TRBD1 TRBV5-1 TGCGCCAGCAGCTTGTTCCCGGGACAGGGAAACACCATATATTTT CASSLFPGQGNTIYF
. TRBJ2-7 . TRBV11-2 TGTGCCAGCAGCTTTTGGGGGCCCCCATCCTACGAGCAGTACTTC CASSFWGPPSYEQYF
. TRBJ2-5 TRBD1 TRBV3-1/TRBV3-2 TGTGCCAGCAGCCAAGTAGGGACAGAAGACTTAGAGACCCAGTACTTC CASSQVGTEDLETQYF
. TRBJ2-2 . TRBV27 TGTGCCAGCAGTTTACCGGGCACCGGGGAGCTGTTTTTT CASSLPGTGELFF
. TRBJ1-5 . TRBV5-8 TGTGCCAGCAGCTTGGGACAGGACCCCAATCAGCCCCAGCATTTT CASSLGQDPNQPQHF
. TRBJ1-4 . TRBV28 TGTGCCAGCACCCAGGCTGAAAAACTGTTTTTT CASTQAEKLFF
. TRBJ1-1 TRBD1 TRBV11-2 TGTGCCAGCAGCTTCAGGGGGTACACTGAAGCTTTCTTT CASSFRGYTEAFF
. TRBJ2-5 TRBD2 TRBV3-1/TRBV3-2 TGTGCCAGCAGCCCCCGACTAGCTGGGGAGACCCAGTACTTC CASSPRLAGETQYF
. TRBJ1-2 . TRBV6-6 TGTGCCAGCAGTTACTCGGGGAGGTCCTATGGCTACACCTTC CASSYSGRSYGYTF
. TRBJ2-3 TRBD2 TRBV7-3 TGTGCCAGCAGACCTAGCGGTGCTAGCACAGATACGCAGTATTTT CASRPSGASTDTQYF
. TRBJ1-1 . TRBV30 TGTGCCTGGAGTCCGAACCAGGGCGCTGAAGCTTTCTTT CAWSPNQGAEAFF
once TRBJ2-7 TRBD1 TRBV27 TGTGCCAGCAGTTTCCTGGGGACAGGGCCCTACGAGCAGTACTTC CASSFLGTGPYEQYF
. TRBJ2-2 . TRBV15 TGTGCCACCAGCAGAGGTATGAGGCCGACGTTCACCGGGGAGCTGTTTTTT CATSRGMRPTFTGELFF
. TRBJ1-1 TRBD1 TRBV10-3 TGTGCCATCAGTGACCGGGACAGGGGCTTTATGAACACTGAAGCTTTCTTT CAISDRDRGFMNTEAFF
few TRBJ1-4 TRBD1 TRBV27 TGTGCCAGCAGATTCACCGGGACAGGGAGAGAAAAACTGTTTTTT CASRFTGTGREKLFF
many TRBJ1-4 . TRBV29-1 TGCAGCGTTGGCTCCAGGGTCGAGGCTGAAAAACTGTTTTTT CSVGSRVEAEKLFF
. TRBJ2-1 . TRBV7-3 TGTGCCAGCAGCTTAGTCCCAGACTACAGAGTTTCCTACAATGAGCAGTTCTTC CASSLVPDYRVSYNEQFF
. TRBJ1-1 . TRBV5-1 TGCGCCAGCAGCTTGGACCTCTCGAGAGGCACTGAAGCTTTCTTT CASSLDLSRGTEAFF
. TRBJ2-5 TRBD2 TRBV3-1/TRBV3-2 TGTGCCAGCAGCCCCCGACTAGCGGGGGGGCAAGAGACCCAGTACTTC CASSPRLAGGQETQYF
. TRBJ2-3 TRBD1 TRBV24-1 TGTGCCACCAGTGACCCACAGGGGTCTGGCACAGATACGCAGTATTTT CATSDPQGSGTDTQYF
. TRBJ1-5 . TRBV4-1 TGCGCCAGCAGCCAAGAGGGCCGGTACAATCAGCCCCAGCATTTT CASSQEGRYNQPQHF
. TRBJ1-5 . TRBV7-9 TGTGCCAGCAGCTCAGGGGCTTTGGCTCAGCCCCAGCATTTT CASSSGALAQPQHF
. TRBJ2-5 . TRBV4-1 TGCGCCAGCAGCCAAGATTGGGACTCCAAGAGGACCCAGTACTTC CASSQDWDSKRTQYF
. TRBJ1-2 . TRBV7-9 TGTGCCAGCAGCTTAACAGGCGGGGGGCCCTATGGCTACACCTTC CASSLTGGGPYGYTF
few TRBJ1-2 . TRBV7-6 TGTGCCAGCAGCGCCCGGCCAGGAGGTAGCTCTGGTGGCTACACCTTC CASSARPGGSSGGYTF
. TRBJ1-1 TRBD1 TRBV18 TGTGCCAGCTCACGAATGGGTAGGGGGCCTGAAGCTTTCTTT CASSRMGRGPEAFF